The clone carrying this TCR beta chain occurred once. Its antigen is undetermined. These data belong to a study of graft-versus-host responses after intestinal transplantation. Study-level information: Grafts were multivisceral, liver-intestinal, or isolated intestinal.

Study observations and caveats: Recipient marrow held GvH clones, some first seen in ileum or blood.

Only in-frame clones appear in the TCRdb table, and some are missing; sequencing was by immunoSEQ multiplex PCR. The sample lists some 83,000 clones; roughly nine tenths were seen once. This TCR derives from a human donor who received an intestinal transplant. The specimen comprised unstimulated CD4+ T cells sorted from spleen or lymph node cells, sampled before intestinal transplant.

CDR3: CASNSRTGNNEQFF. For the CDR3, the DNA is TGTGCCAGCAACTCACGGACAGGGAACAATGAGCAGTTCTTC. The V gene is TRBV5-4, the J gene TRBJ2-1; the match to TRBD1 covers 8 bases. Germline loops: CDR1 SGHNT, CDR2 YYREEE (reference sequence). The V and J ends lost 6 bases and 5 bases, in that order; junction bases with no gene match: 7. The CDR3 totals 14 residues.